This is a list of T cell receptor beta chains from one sample in a study of metastatic and nonmetastatic thyroid tumors. TCRdb re-analyzed the PCR reads using MiXCR. The top ten hold more than 6.5% of the sample, which has 65,000 to 70,000 clones, over 12% seen once. The sequenced sample was blood. The receptors were gathered from a male donor with papillary thyroid cancer or a benign thyroid nodule (not recorded which). Some clones in this sample may be carry-over from other donors' samples. Both conserved end residues are trimmed from each CDR3. Fields, in order: J gene, CDR3 length, V gene, CDR3 protein.

>TRBJ1-2|10|TRBV6-5
ASSYAQGGYT
>TRBJ1-2|12|TRBV7-9
ASSVGQGTHGYT
>TRBJ1-1|13|TRBV20-1
SAFDYTGLNTEAF
>TRBJ2-7|12|TRBV6-2/TRBV6-3
ASSSRAGPGGQY
>TRBJ2-7|12|TRBV18
ASSPGQGIYEQY
>TRBJ2-5|13|TRBV27
ASSPWDSQRETQY
>TRBJ2-3|12|TRBV2
ASLFQGGTDTQY
>TRBJ1-2|13|TRBV2
ASIEAGLMNYGYT
>TRBJ1-2|10|TRBV7-9
ASARDSYGYT
>TRBJ2-5|13|TRBV6-1
ASTKGTGCRETHY
>TRBJ1-6|14|TRBV27
ASSLSLGVGNSPLH
>TRBJ1-3|17|TRBV20-1
SARSIGGTSLGGGNTIY
>TRBJ2-3|13|TRBV5-1
ASSREGGIGDTQY
>TRBJ2-3|16|TRBV11-3
ASSSEGLAVLGVDTQY
>TRBJ1-2|13|TRBV6-2/TRBV6-3
ASSYSVSQNFGYT
>TRBJ1-5|12|TRBV7-2
ASSWTGGNQPQH
>TRBJ1-2|14|TRBV5-1
ASSREPTRDSYGYT
>TRBJ2-2|15|TRBV11-2
ASSALWGQGGTGELF
>TRBJ1-5|16|TRBV18
ASSRVAGEDRGNQPQH
>TRBJ1-2|12|TRBV6-6
ASSYLGNNYGYT
>TRBJ1-4|13|TRBV12-3/TRBV12-4
ASSPRGQGYEKLF
>TRBJ1-1|14|TRBV7-2
ASSLAPQGEKTEAF
>TRBJ2-1|11|TRBV5-5
ASSLAPSGEQF
>TRBJ2-7|12|TRBV2
AGQMQGESYEQY
>TRBJ2-2|10|TRBV19
ASSFNTGELF
>TRBJ1-4|14|TRBV3-1
ASSFWGQGDNEKLF
>TRBJ2-3|14|TRBV18
ASSRADLVGTDTQY
>TRBJ2-1|13|TRBV7-9
ASSFQLAGANEQF
>TRBJ1-2|12|TRBV9
ATSRPGRNYGYT
>TRBJ2-4|13|TRBV28
ASSLGLGAKNIQY
>TRBJ1-4|12|TRBV28
ASSGTATNEKLF
>TRBJ2-7|12|TRBV11-2
ASSYQREMYEQY
>TRBJ2-5|12|TRBV3-1
ASSPGLAVATQY
>TRBJ1-5|12|TRBV12-3/TRBV12-4
ASKTGYSNQPQH
>TRBJ2-1|12|TRBV5-1
ASSPGLPVNEQF
>TRBJ2-7|12|TRBV28
ASSYRGRVYEQY
>TRBJ2-5|15|TRBV4-1
ASSHNWGERIEETQY
>TRBJ1-4|12|TRBV7-8
ASSWGSQDEKLF
>TRBJ1-5|11|TRBV20-1
SARFGNNQPQH
>TRBJ1-2|12|TRBV19
ASSIAEGPYGYT
>TRBJ2-5|13|TRBV12-3/TRBV12-4
ASSLRGSYQETQY
>TRBJ2-1|12|TRBV24-1
ATSLDRGRNEQF
>TRBJ1-1|14|TRBV7-8
ASSLVGGTSNTEAF
>TRBJ2-7|9|TRBV11-2
ASSFFYEQY
>TRBJ2-1|13|TRBV20-1
SARDTTGLGSEQF
>TRBJ1-6|12|TRBV6-2/TRBV6-3
ATTGGGGISPLH
>TRBJ2-5|11|TRBV6-2/TRBV6-3
ASSGLAWETQY
>TRBJ2-5|12|TRBV7-8
ASSLELAGEAKY
>TRBJ1-4|14|TRBV7-6
ASSLGPGQGNEKLF
>TRBJ2-6|16|TRBV13
ASRGTGGAGRGANVLT
>TRBJ2-1|13|TRBV7-9
ASSLRGAVSNEQF
>TRBJ2-3|14|TRBV20-1
SARSRTAGDTDTQY
>TRBJ2-1|14|TRBV28
ASSPGGGLGGYEQF
>TRBJ1-2|13|TRBV3-1
ASSQATGHRGGYT